The present entry profiles one T cell receptor (beta chain) with its context. The data were obtained in a study of blood T cell repertoires in COVID-19. Study processing details: Estimated nucleated cell counts came from reference gene primer amplification. This table comes from immunoSEQ multiplex PCR, and its TCRdb copy is limited to in-frame clones, with some not included. V, J and clone size are taken as reported in that table, and D and trimming were inferred from the DNA itself. The table has approximately 220,000 clones, more than 85% seen once. This CDR3 has 16 amino acids. CDR1 and CDR2 (germline): LNHDA, SQIVND (reference sequence). Trimming stripped 0 bases from V and 0 bases from J, with 9 bases between.

Sequencing was carried out using peripheral blood. This clonotype originated in a man in his fifties or sixties with acute or convalescent COVID-19. The genes are TRBV19 and TRBJ2-4; TRBD1 is a possible D gene (6 bases). CDR3 sequence: CASSIEGGIAKNIQYF. CDR3 coding DNA: TGTGCCAGTAGTATAGAAGGGGGTATAGCCAAAAACATTCAGTACTTC. Variable domain in full (rest from reference TRBV19 and TRBJ2-4): DGGITQSPKYLFRKEGQNVTLSCEQNLNHDAMYWYRQDPGQGLRLIYYSQIVNDFQKGDIAEGYSVSREKKESFPLTVTSAQKNPTAFYLCASSIEGGIAKNIQYFGAGTRLSVL.